Each of the 12 T cell receptor beta chains below was sequenced from the same sample in a study of T cells after posttransplantation cyclophosphamide. The table came from immunoSEQ multiplex PCR; TCRdb's copy has only in-frame clones and leaves some out. The sample lists around 14,000 clones, over 60% occurring once. The sequencing input was memory CD4+ T cells sorted from PBMCs. Receptors were obtained from a man in his fifties or sixties.

The CDR3 region has the DNA TGCGCCAGCAGCTTCACCACAGGGTTGGAATCACCCCTCCACTTT. It specifies CASSFTTGLESPLHF. This chain joins TRBV5-1 and TRBJ1-6; tentative D call: TRBD1 (6 bases). Germline-derived CDR1 and CDR2 are SGHRS and YFSETQ. The length of the CDR3 is 15 residues. The germline V and J ends were trimmed by 2 bases and 10 bases, with 16 bases remaining between them.

This clone was detected once. The CDR3 sequence is CASSLASLGAHGYTF. The CDR3 nucleotides are TGTGCCAGCAGCTTAGCGTCGTTAGGGGCGCATGGCTACACCTTC. The chain couples TRBV7-2 to TRBJ1-2, with a tentative D call TRBD1 (5 bases). The CDR3 sequence is 15 residues long. Per the germline V gene, CDR1 is SGHTA and CDR2 is FQGNSA. Trimming removed 0 bases from V and 6 bases from J, with 14 bases in between.

V and J are TRBV11-2 and TRBJ2-2; 14 bases fit TRBD2. With V trimmed by 7 bases and J by 5 bases, 15 bases remained unmatched. The CDR3 contains 19 residues. CDR1 is SGHAT and CDR2 is FQNNGV in the germline V gene. CDR3 loop: CASIQGRLAGGRRTGELFF. DNA of the CDR3: TGTGCCAGCATCCAAGGAAGACTAGCGGGAGGGCGGCGAACCGGGGAGCTGTTTTTT.

The J gene is TRBJ1-2, the V gene TRBV4-3, with TRBD1 identical over 8 bases. Germline CDR1 reads LGHNA; CDR2 reads YSLEER. Unmatched junction bases numbered 10, after V lost 0 bases and J lost 7 bases. This CDR3 has 16 amino acids. The CDR3 DNA follows: TGCGCCAGCAGCCAAGAAGCGGATCCAGGGGGCTCTGGCTACACCTTC. Its translation: CASSQEADPGGSGYTF.

The rearrangement joins TRBV7-9 to TRBJ1-2; D may be TRBD1 (5 bases). The germline V gene has CDR1 SEHNR and CDR2 FQNEAQ (reference sequence). The V end lost 4 bases, the J end lost 7 bases, and 22 bases lay between the germline ends. CDR3 length: 16 residues. CDR3 sequence (DNA): TGTGCCAGCAGCTCGTACGCAGTCGGGGGAAAGGGTGGCTACACCTTC. Its protein product is CASSSYAVGGKGGYTF.

CDR3 nucleotides: TGTGCCAGCAGCTTACCCCCGCGTCTAGCGGGAGTCAGGAATGAGCAGTTCTTC. This translates into CASSLPPRLAGVRNEQFF. This chain connects TRBV7-8 to TRBJ2-1; the match to TRBD2 covers 10 bases. The CDR3 length is 18 residues. The V and J ends lost 2 bases and 7 bases, in that order; junction bases with no gene match: 14. Germline CDR1 reads SGHVS; CDR2 reads FQNEAQ.

This chain uses TRBV28 with TRBJ1-6; D may be TRBD1 (5 bases). Trimming took 7 bases from V and 5 from J, leaving 12 bases between them. CDR1 and CDR2 (germline): MDHEN, SYDVKM. This CDR3 comprises 14 residues. CDR3 DNA: TGTGCCAGCAAGGGGCCGGCTAATAATTCACCCCTCCACTTT. Its protein is CASKGPANNSPLHF. The variable domain in full, with the rest retrieved from reference TRBV28 and TRBJ1-6, is DVKVTQSSRYLVKRTGEKVFLECVQDMDHENMFWYRQDPGLGLRLIYFSYDVKMKEKGDIPEGYSVSREKKERFSLILESASTNQTSMYLCASKGPANNSPLHFGNGTRLTVT.

J is TRBJ2-3 and V is TRBV7-2; D remains unclear. Deletions cut 1 base from V and 1 base from J, with 15 bases between. The CDR3 has 17 residues. Germline CDR1 reads SGHTA; CDR2 reads FQGNSA. This chain's CDR3 is CASSLGQMRHGTDTQYF. The CDR3 DNA reads TGTGCCAGCAGCTTAGGTCAAATGCGGCATGGCACAGATACGCAGTATTTT.

Only a few counts were recorded for this clone. The chain employs TRBV5-6 and TRBJ1-6; possible D gene TRBD1, 6 bases. Trimming took 3 bases from V and 14 from J, leaving 18 bases between them. The CDR3 length is 14 residues. Looked up from germline, CDR1 is SGHDT and CDR2 is YYEEEE. CDR3 in amino acids: CASSSTGRGKTLHF. CDR3 coding DNA: TGTGCCAGCAGCTCAACTGGCAGGGGAAAGACCCTCCACTTT.

This chain joins TRBV7-8 and TRBJ1-1; 7 bases line up with TRBD1. Germline loops: CDR1 SGHVS, CDR2 FQNEAQ. CDR3 size: 14 residues. The J segment lost 1 base and the V segment lost 2 bases, leaving 1 base of the junction unmatched. In DNA form, the CDR3 reads TGTGCCAGCAGCTTACGACAGGGGAACACTGAAGCTTTCTTT. It encodes CASSLRQGNTEAFF.

V usage is TRBV28 and J usage is TRBJ2-7, with D perhaps matching TRBD2 (6 bases). The CDR3 is 13 amino acids. Trimming pared 5 bases from V and 2 bases from J, leaving 10 bases between. CDR1 is MDHEN, CDR2 SYDVKM, per germline. The CDR3 spells CASSGTQAYEQYF. In DNA, the CDR3 is TGTGCCAGCAGTGGGACTCAAGCCTACGAGCAGTACTTC.

The DNA of the CDR3 is TGTGCCAGCAGTCAAAACAGGGGGAATGAGCAGTTCTTC. This translates into CASSQNRGNEQFF. The V gene is TRBV7-9, the J gene TRBJ2-1; 8 bases are a match to TRBD1. The CDR3 runs 13 residues. With V trimmed by 6 bases and J by 7 bases, 5 bases remained unmatched. Germline V CDR1 and CDR2: SEHNR, FQNEAQ (reference sequence).